The 21 T cell receptor beta chains given below trace back to one sample, sequenced in a study of cytomegalovirus exposure and HLA in healthy donors. Amplification used 60 Vbeta primers and 13 Jbeta primers. Profiled with immunoSEQ multiplex PCR; TCRdb holds only in-frame clones, not every one. The sample has 65,000 to 90,000 clones, roughly 70% seen once; the top ten hold 9% to 13%. Sequencing was performed on PBMCs. These receptors all stem from a woman in her thirties or forties in good health and CMV-seropositive.

The genes are TRBV5-1 and TRBJ2-3; a weak D match, TRBD2 (11 bases). This CDR3 is 16 amino acids long. V lost 2 bases and J lost 12, with 25 bases in between. Germline assignment: CDR1 SGHRS and CDR2 YFSETQ. The CDR3 DNA reads TGCGCCAGCAGCTTTGGGACAGGGGCTCTAGCGGGGGGACAGTATTTT. Its protein is CASSFGTGALAGGQYF.

V gene TRBV9 combines with J gene TRBJ2-5; TRBD2 matches 10 bases. V was pared by 1 base and J by 1 base, with 4 bases of the junction left unmatched. This CDR3 spans 16 amino acids. Germline-derived CDR1 and CDR2 are SGDLS and YYNGEE. The CDR3 DNA follows: TGTGCCAGCAGCGTATTGCCTAGCGGGGGCCAAGAGACCCAGTACTTC. Translation gives CASSVLPSGGQETQYF.

The chain joins TRBV14 to TRBJ2-3, with 12 bases aligning to TRBD1. V was clipped by 3 bases and J by 5 bases; unmatched bases: 12. Germline V lookup: CDR1 SGHDN, CDR2 FVKESK. The CDR3 is 18 residues long. The CDR3 loop is CASSHDLPGQGAIDTQYF. In nucleotides, the CDR3 is TGTGCCAGCAGCCACGATCTGCCGGGACAGGGGGCAATAGATACGCAGTATTTT.

In this sample, this clone turned up many times. The chain couples TRBV18 to TRBJ2-3; D gene uncertain. The CDR3 is made up of 13 amino acids. The germline V gene has CDR1 KGHSH and CDR2 LQKENI. V gave up 0 bases and J gave up 12 bases, with 13 bases separating them. CDR3: CASSPPASHFQYF. CDR3 nucleotides: TGTGCCAGCTCACCACCGGCAAGTCATTTTCAGTATTTT. Variable domain in full (rest from reference TRBV18 and TRBJ2-3): NAGVMQNPRHLVRRRGQEARLRCSPMKGHSHVYWYRQLPEEGLKFMVYLQKENIIDESGMPKERFSAEFPKEGPSILRIQQVVRGDSAAYFCASSPPASHFQYFGPGTRLTVL.

The chain uses TRBV5-1 and TRBJ2-2, with 8 bases aligning to TRBD1. The CDR3 runs 16 residues. The V gene end was trimmed by 3 bases and the J gene end by 1 base; junction bases not matched to a gene: 5. Germline CDR1 reads SGHRS; CDR2 reads YFSETQ. Written as DNA, the CDR3 is TGCGCCAGCAGCTCCTCCGACAGGGGGAACACCGGGGAGCTGTTTTTT. Protein sequence: CASSSSDRGNTGELFF.

The chain joins TRBV7-9 to TRBJ2-1, with 10 bases that match TRBD2. The CDR3 contains 15 residues. From germline, CDR1 is SEHNR and CDR2 FQNEAQ (reference sequence). V lost 5 bases and J lost 6; bases outside the gene matches: 7. The CDR3 sequence is CASSLLAGAPNEQFF. CDR3 DNA sequence: TGTGCCAGCAGCCTCCTAGCGGGGGCCCCCAATGAGCAGTTCTTC.

This clone was picked up a small number of times. The chain combines TRBV9 with TRBJ2-5, with D possibly being TRBD2 (5 bases). CDR3 length: 15 amino acids. Trimming cost V 3 bases and J 6 bases, with 18 bases left between them. Germline V gene data show CDR1 as SGDLS and CDR2 as YYNGEE. CDR3 sequence reads: CASSGITRANQTQYF. Here the CDR3 DNA reads TGTGCCAGCAGCGGCATCACGAGGGCTAATCAGACCCAGTACTTC.

This chain connects TRBV7-6 to TRBJ2-2, with 8 bases identical to TRBD1. Germline lookup yields CDR1 SGHVS and CDR2 FNYEAQ. The V and J ends lost 4 bases and 0 bases, in that order; junction bases with no gene match: 4. This CDR3 is built from 16 residues. For the CDR3, the DNA is TGTGCCAGCAGCTCGGAGACAGGGGCGAACACCGGGGAGCTGTTTTTT. This sequence encodes CASSSETGANTGELFF.

The V call is TRBV6-6, the J call TRBJ2-2; possible D gene TRBD2, 5 bases. Germline-derived CDR1 and CDR2 are MNHNY and SVGAGI (reference sequence). Trimming took 0 bases from V and 0 from J, leaving 8 bases between them. The CDR3 is made up of 16 amino acids. CDR3 in DNA: TGTGCCAGCAGTTACTCATCGGGGTCGAACACCGGGGAGCTGTTTTTT. This translates into CASSYSSGSNTGELFF.

This chain links TRBV5-6 with TRBJ2-7, with a possible D match to TRBD1 (5 bases). Per the germline V gene, CDR1 is SGHDT and CDR2 is YYEEEE. There are 14 residues in the CDR3. Trimming left V 2 bases short and J 2 bases short, with 11 bases between. CDR3 bases: TGTGCCAGCAGCTTAGGGATACAGGCCTACGAGCAGTACTTC. Protein product: CASSLGIQAYEQYF.

The gene calls are TRBV2 and TRBJ1-1; D unresolved. V was cut by 6 bases and J by 4 bases, with 12 bases left in between. The length of the CDR3 is 13 residues. CDR1 SNHLY and CDR2 FYNNEI come from the germline V gene. The CDR3 DNA follows: TGTGCCAGCAGGGATGGACGGGGCACTGAAGCTTTCTTT. Its protein product is CASRDGRGTEAFF. The full variable domain, its missing parts supplied by reference TRBV2 and TRBJ1-1, is EPEVTQTPSHQVTQMGQEVILRCVPISNHLYFYWYRQILGQKVEFLVSFYNNEISEKSEIFDDQFSVERPDGSNFTLKIRSTKLEDSAMYFCASRDGRGTEAFFGQGTRLTVV.

The chain couples TRBV6-1 to TRBJ2-3; D not resolved. Germline CDR1 MNHNS, CDR2 SASEGT. The length of the CDR3 is 13 residues. Trimming stripped 2 bases from V and 2 bases from J, with 5 bases between. CDR3 sequence (DNA): TGTGCCAGCAGTGAACCCCACACAGATACGCAGTATTTT. Its protein product is CASSEPHTDTQYF.

The rearrangement uses TRBV11-1 and TRBJ1-1, with D possibly TRBD1 on 6 matching bases. In germline, CDR1 is SGHAT, CDR2 FQDESV (reference sequence). The CDR3 is 13 amino acids. Trimming removed 5 bases from V and 10 bases from J, with 17 bases in between. The DNA of the CDR3 is TGTGCCAGCAGCCCCCGAGGGGGAAGTGGAGCTTTCTTT. The encoded protein is CASSPRGGSGAFF.

The chain carries TRBV7-9 and TRBJ1-2; 9 positions agree with TRBD1. CDR3 length: 14 amino acids. Trimming cost V 5 bases and J 3 bases; bases outside gene matches: 4. Germline CDR1 and CDR2: SEHNR and FQNEAQ (reference sequence). The CDR3 DNA reads TGTGCCAGCAGCCTCCGACAGGGGGACTATGGCTACACCTTC. Its translation is CASSLRQGDYGYTF. The whole variable domain, remainder taken from reference TRBV7-9 and TRBJ1-2, is DTGVSQNPRHKITKRGQNVTFRCDPISEHNRLYWYRQTLGQGPEFLTYFQNEAQLEKSRLLSDRFSAERPKGSFSTLEIQRTEQGDSAMYLCASSLRQGDYGYTFGSGTRLTVV.

This chain joins TRBV5-1 and TRBJ2-7; tentatively, D is TRBD1 (6 bases). The V gene's germline CDR1 is SGHRS and CDR2 YFSETQ. V was trimmed by 0 bases and J by 7 bases, leaving 14 bases between them. The CDR3 totals 14 residues. The CDR3 DNA reads as TGCGCCAGCAGCTTGGATGCGGACCAGGGGGAGCAGTACTTC. As protein: CASSLDADQGEQYF.

CDR3 sequence: CASSGPTIRDEQFF. DNA for the CDR3: TGCGCCAGCAGTGGACCGACTATTAGGGATGAGCAGTTCTTC. This rearrangement joins TRBV10-1 to TRBJ2-1, with D maybe TRBD2 (5 bases). V lost 4 bases and J 8 bases, leaving 15 bases between the germline ends. CDR3 length equals 14 residues. Germline loops: CDR1 WNHNN, CDR2 SYGVQD (reference sequence).

V usage is TRBV6-5 and J usage is TRBJ1-5; 10 nucleotides agree with TRBD1. With V trimmed by 2 bases and J by 2 bases, 0 bases remained unmatched. Per the germline V gene, CDR1 is MNHEY and CDR2 is SVGAGI. The CDR3 has 15 amino acids. The CDR3 sequence is CASSYGTGGNQPQHF. CDR3 nucleotides: TGTGCCAGCAGTTACGGGACAGGGGGCAATCAGCCCCAGCATTTT.

The gene calls are TRBV2 and TRBJ1-1; TRBD1 might be the D (6 bases). Trimming shortened V by 1 base and J by 4 bases, and 19 bases separated the two germline ends. CDR3 size: 17 residues. Germline assignment: CDR1 SNHLY and CDR2 FYNNEI. The CDR3 is CASSEGLYRAGTTEAFF. CDR3 bases: TGTGCCAGCAGTGAAGGCCTTTACAGGGCTGGGACCACTGAAGCTTTCTTT.

The chain employs TRBV2 and TRBJ2-1; weak D call: TRBD1 (5 bases). Looked up from germline, CDR1 is SNHLY and CDR2 is FYNNEI. V was shortened by 4 bases and J by 5 bases, with 12 bases between the two germline ends. The CDR3 contains 14 residues. The CDR3 here is CASSGRQRNNEQFF. The CDR3 DNA reads as TGTGCCAGCAGTGGGAGACAGAGGAACAATGAGCAGTTCTTC.

A few counts support this clone. The V call is TRBV11-3, the J call TRBJ2-1, with 11 bases fitting TRBD2. Germline V gene lookup returns CDR1 SGHNT and CDR2 YENEEA. This CDR3 region has 15 residues. The ends lost 5 bases at V and 5 bases at J; junction bases unmatched: 5. The CDR3 is CASSKLAGDNNEQFF. In nucleotides, the CDR3 is TGTGCCAGCAGCAAACTAGCGGGGGACAACAATGAGCAGTTCTTC.

The chain couples TRBV2 to TRBJ1-6; 8 positions match TRBD1. Looked up from germline, CDR1 is SNHLY and CDR2 is FYNNEI. V was pared by 5 bases and J by 6 bases, with 6 bases of the junction left unmatched. This CDR3 spans 15 amino acids. The CDR3 sequence: CASSPGQGSNSPLHF. The CDR3 DNA is TGTGCCAGCAGTCCCGGACAGGGCAGTAATTCACCCCTCCACTTT. Full variable domain (missing parts from reference TRBV2 and TRBJ1-6): EPEVTQTPSHQVTQMGQEVILRCVPISNHLYFYWYRQILGQKVEFLVSFYNNEISEKSEIFDDQFSVERPDGSNFTLKIRSTKLEDSAMYFCASSPGQGSNSPLHFGNGTRLTVT.